This record looks at one T cell receptor beta chain sequence and its context. Its antigen remains unknown. At one end the junction does not follow the germline gene, possibly because of a read error. Germline V CDR1 and CDR2: SGHVS, FQNEAQ. The CDR3 has 10 residues. The data were taken from a study of Graves' ophthalmopathy and Graves' hyperthyroidism. As the template, RNA transcripts were used to amplify TCR beta CDR3 regions. RT-PCR with HTBI primers came first, then second-round multiplex PCR. TCRdb re-derived calls from the multiplex PCR reads in MiXCR, one entry per CDR3 protein. The table shows 1 million to 1.3 million distinct CDR3 sequences, with about 40% occurring only once. Enrollment excluded any patients with other autoimmune diseases, uncontrolled infections, pregnancy or lactation. Findings and caveats of the study: Among thyroid clonotypes expanded above 0.001 frequency, most also appeared in blood.

The receptor's source is an adult man with Graves' hyperthyroidism. The sample comprised peripheral blood or thyroid tissue (not recorded which). This chain joins TRBV7-8 and TRBJ1-2, with 9 bases aligning to TRBD1. The CDR3 DNA is TGTGCCAGCAGGTCTGGGACAGGGAGCTTC. Translating gives CASRSGTGSF.